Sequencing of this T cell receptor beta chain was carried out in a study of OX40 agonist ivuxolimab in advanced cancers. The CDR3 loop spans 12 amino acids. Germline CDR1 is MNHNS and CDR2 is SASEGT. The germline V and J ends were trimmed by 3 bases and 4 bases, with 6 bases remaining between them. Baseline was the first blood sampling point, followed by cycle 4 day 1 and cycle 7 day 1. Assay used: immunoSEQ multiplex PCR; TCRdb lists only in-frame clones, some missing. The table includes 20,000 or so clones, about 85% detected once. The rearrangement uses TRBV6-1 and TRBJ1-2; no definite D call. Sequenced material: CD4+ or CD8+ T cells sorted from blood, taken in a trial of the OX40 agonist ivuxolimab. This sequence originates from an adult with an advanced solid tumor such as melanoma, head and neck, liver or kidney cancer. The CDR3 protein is CASSDKTYGYTF. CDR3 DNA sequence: TGTGCCAGCAGTGACAAGACCTATGGCTACACCTTC.